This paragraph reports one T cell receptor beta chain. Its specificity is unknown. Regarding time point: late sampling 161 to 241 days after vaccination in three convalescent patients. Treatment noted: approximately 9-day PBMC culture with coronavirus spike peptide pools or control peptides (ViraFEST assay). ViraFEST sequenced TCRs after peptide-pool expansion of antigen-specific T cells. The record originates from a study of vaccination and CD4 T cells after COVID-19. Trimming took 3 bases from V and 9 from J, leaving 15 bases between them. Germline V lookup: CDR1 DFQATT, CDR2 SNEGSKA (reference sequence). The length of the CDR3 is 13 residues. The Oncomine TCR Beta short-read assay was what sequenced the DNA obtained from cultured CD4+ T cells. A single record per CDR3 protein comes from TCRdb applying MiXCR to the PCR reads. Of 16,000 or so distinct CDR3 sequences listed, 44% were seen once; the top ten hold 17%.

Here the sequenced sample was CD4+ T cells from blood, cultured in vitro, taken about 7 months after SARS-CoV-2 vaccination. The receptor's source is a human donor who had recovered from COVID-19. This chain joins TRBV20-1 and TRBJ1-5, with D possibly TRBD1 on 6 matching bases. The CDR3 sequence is CSASPGATGPQHF. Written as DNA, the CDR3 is TGCAGTGCTAGTCCAGGGGCTACGGGGCCCCAGCATTTT.